A single sample gave rise to the 17 T cell receptor beta chains below, sequenced in a study of CD8 T cells in ankylosing spondylitis. TCRdb re-analysed the 5' RACE reads in MiXCR, keeping a single row per CDR3 protein. The table lists roughly 86,000 distinct CDR3 sequences, about 9% of them singletons. Input material: blood, either unsorted or a sorted T cell fraction (not recorded which). These TCRs come from a male donor with ankylosing spondylitis or in good health (not recorded which).

The chain carries TRBV6-1 and TRBJ2-5, with 9 bases aligning to TRBD1. The J segment lost 4 bases and the V segment lost 5 bases, leaving 8 bases of the junction unmatched. Germline values: CDR1 MNHNS, CDR2 SASEGT. This CDR3 comprises 15 residues. As DNA, the CDR3 is TGTGCCAGCAGTACCACCGGGACAGGGCCAGAGACCCAGTACTTC. This translates into CASSTTGTGPETQYF.

In this sample, this clonotype turned up many times. The chain couples TRBV20-1 to TRBJ2-7; D not certain. There are 13 residues in the CDR3. The germline V gene encodes CDR1 DFQATT and CDR2 SNEGSKA (reference sequence). With 6 bases removed from V and 5 bases from J, the gap between germline ends came to 17 bases. CDR3 in DNA: TGCAGTGCAAGATTCCGGAGCAGAGACGAGCAGTACTTC. Encoded protein: CSARFRSRDEQYF.

This clonotype was picked up many times. V gene TRBV12-3 or TRBV12-4 combines with J gene TRBJ1-2; D remains ambiguous. The CDR3 length is 13 residues. Trimming took off 3 bases at V and 2 bases at J, with 7 bases between the two ends. CDR3 loop: CASSFSQNYGYTF. The CDR3 nucleotides are TGTGCCAGCAGTTTTTCACAGAACTATGGCTACACCTTC.

This clonotype appeared many times. The chain joins TRBV6-2 or TRBV6-3 to TRBJ2-1, with TRBD1 matching 8 bases. V lost 2 bases and J lost 12; bases outside the gene matches: 15. This CDR3 has 16 residues. Germline lookup yields CDR1 MNHEY and CDR2 SVGEGT. The CDR3 bases are TGTGCCAGCAGTTACAGTCAGGGGGCGGGAAGGGCTGGGCAGTTCTTC. As protein: CASSYSQGAGRAGQFF.

This clonotype was picked up many times. The chain carries TRBV5-1 and TRBJ1-1; 10 nucleotides line up with TRBD1. The CDR3 loop spans 18 amino acids. With V trimmed by 3 bases and J by 0 bases, 11 bases remained unmatched. Germline V CDR1 and CDR2: SGHRS, YFSETQ. The chain's CDR3 is CASSSSGTGVVVNTEAFF. In DNA, the CDR3 is TGCGCCAGCAGCTCATCCGGGACAGGGGTTGTGGTGAACACTGAAGCTTTCTTT.

A word on this clonotype: An end of the junction does not agree with germline; a read error may underlie this. V gene TRBV2 combines with J gene TRBJ2-1, with 11 bases aligning to TRBD2. The CDR3 is made up of 19 amino acids. The germline V gene has CDR1 SNHLY and CDR2 FYNNEI. The CDR3 region is CTSSLIRSSGGAEYNEQFF. As DNA, the CDR3 is TGTACCAGCAGTTTAATCCGGAGTAGCGGGGGGGCAGAATACAATGAGCAGTTCTTC.

This clonotype was observed many times. The chain uses TRBV20-1 and TRBJ2-7, with 7 positions matching TRBD2. The CDR3 spans 14 residues. Germline trimming cut 6 bases from V and 3 bases from J; bases unmatched to any gene: 11. Germline loops: CDR1 DFQATT, CDR2 SNEGSKA (reference sequence). CDR3: CSAPGTTHLYEQYF. As DNA, the CDR3 is TGCAGTGCCCCAGGGACTACCCACCTCTACGAGCAGTACTTC.

This clonotype was found many times. The chain links TRBV5-5 to TRBJ1-6; D perhaps matches TRBD1 (6 bases). V shed 0 bases and J shed 8 bases, with 15 bases lying between them. Germline CDR1 reads SGHKS; CDR2 reads YYEKEE (reference sequence). This CDR3 is 16 amino acids long. The CDR3 protein is CASSLEFGRGDSPLHF. The CDR3, as DNA: TGTGCCAGCAGCTTGGAATTCGGCAGGGGAGATTCACCCCTCCACTTT.

This clonotype was picked up many times. This sequence joins TRBV20-1 and TRBJ1-1, with D perhaps TRBD1 (5 bases). This CDR3 region has 14 residues. Germline values: CDR1 DFQATT, CDR2 SNEGSKA (reference sequence). Trimming stripped 1 base from V and 3 bases from J, with 12 bases between. The DNA for the CDR3 is TGCAGTGCTAGAGGGGGAGGGGTCGACACTGAAGCTTTCTTT. Protein sequence: CSARGGGVDTEAFF.

This clonotype was detected a few times. The chain couples TRBV25-1 to TRBJ1-1; tentative D call: TRBD1 (6 bases). The germline V gene has CDR1 MGHDK and CDR2 SYGVNS. Between the trimmed V and J ends, which lost 5 bases and 3 bases, there was a span of 19 bases. This CDR3 is 16 amino acids long. CDR3 region: CASSQRSGGGYTEAFF. The CDR3 nucleotides read TGTGCCAGCAGTCAGAGATCGGGAGGGGGGTACACTGAAGCTTTCTTT.

This clonotype was detected many times. The J gene is TRBJ2-1, the V gene TRBV29-1; tentative D call: TRBD2 (6 bases). The V gene lost 2 bases and the J gene lost 6 bases, with 14 bases spanning the gap. The length of the CDR3 is 14 residues. CDR1 and CDR2 from the germline V gene are SQVTM and ANQGSEA. The CDR3, as DNA: TGCAGCGTTGAACGGTGGGGGGATCGCAATGAGCAGTTCTTC. Protein sequence: CSVERWGDRNEQFF.

This clonotype was seen more than once but under ten times. J is TRBJ2-3 and V is TRBV7-9; 10 bases line up with TRBD1. Germline loops: CDR1 SEHNR, CDR2 FQNEAQ (reference sequence). This CDR3 region has 16 residues. Germline trimming cut 5 bases from V and 5 bases from J; bases unmatched to any gene: 10. The CDR3 nucleotides read TGTGCCAGCAGCGATCCGGGACAGGGGACGGTAGATACGCAGTATTTT. Its protein product is CASSDPGQGTVDTQYF.

This clonotype was seen repeatedly, ten times or more. This CDR3 reads CASSFPPDTQYF. CDR3 DNA: TGTGCCAGCAGTTTTCCCCCCGATACGCAGTATTTT. The chain carries TRBV12-3 or TRBV12-4 and TRBJ2-3; D ambiguous. Trimming removed 3 bases from V and 6 bases from J, with 7 bases in between. CDR3 size: 12 residues.

The chain combines TRBV29-1 with TRBJ1-5, with TRBD1 identical over 8 bases. The V gene's germline CDR1 is SQVTM and CDR2 ANQGSEA. The CDR3 is 14 amino acids. Trimming removed 6 bases from V and 0 bases from J; junction bases left unmatched: 4. The CDR3 region has the DNA TGCAGCGTGGAGACAGGGGATAGCAATCAGCCCCAGCATTTT. This gives the protein CSVETGDSNQPQHF.

This clonotype was seen at least ten times. V gene TRBV20-1 combines with J gene TRBJ2-2, with a weak D call TRBD1 (5 bases). Germline loops: CDR1 DFQATT, CDR2 SNEGSKA (reference sequence). CDR3 length: 13 residues. Trimming stripped 1 base from V and 4 bases from J, with 7 bases between. The CDR3 sequence: CSARGQSTGELFF. The DNA of the CDR3 is TGCAGTGCTAGAGGACAGTCCACCGGGGAGCTGTTTTTT.

On this clonotype itself: A much larger clone lies a single base off, so this may be a read error. CDR3 DNA sequence: TGTGCCAGCAGTGAGGGAACAGGGGGGGTCGGTGGCACCGGGGAGCTGTTTTTT. Translating it yields CASSEGTGGVGGTGELFF. The rearrangement links TRBV6-1 to TRBJ2-2, with D possibly TRBD1 on 8 matching bases. The CDR3 runs to 18 residues. Germline V gives CDR1 MNHNS, CDR2 SASEGT. Trimming removed 3 bases at V and 4 bases at J, with 21 bases between.

V and J are TRBV3-1 and TRBJ1-1, with TRBD1 matching over 7 bases. V dropped 1 base and J dropped 2; count of bases not matched to a gene: 7. CDR3 length: 16 residues. Per the germline V gene, CDR1 is LGHDT and CDR2 is YNNKEL (reference sequence). CDR3 DNA sequence: TGTGCCAGCAGCCAAGTTCTGACAGGGATAAACACTGAAGCTTTCTTT. Protein sequence: CASSQVLTGINTEAFF.